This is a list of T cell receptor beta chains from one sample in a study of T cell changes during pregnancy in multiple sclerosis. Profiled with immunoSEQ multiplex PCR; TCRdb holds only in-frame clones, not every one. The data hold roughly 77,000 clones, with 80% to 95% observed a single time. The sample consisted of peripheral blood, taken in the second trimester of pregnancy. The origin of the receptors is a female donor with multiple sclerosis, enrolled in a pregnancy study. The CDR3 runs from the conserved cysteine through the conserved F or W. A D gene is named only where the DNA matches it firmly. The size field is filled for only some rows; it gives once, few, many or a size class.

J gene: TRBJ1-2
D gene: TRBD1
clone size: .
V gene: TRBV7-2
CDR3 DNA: TGTGCCAGCAGCCTTGACAGGGGGCGAGTCAATGGCTACACCTTC
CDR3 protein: CASSLDRGRVNGYTF

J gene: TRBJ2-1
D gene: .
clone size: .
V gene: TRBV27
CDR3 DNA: TGTGCCAGCAGTGAGCTGTCTAGCTCCTACAATGAGCAGTTCTTC
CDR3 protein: CASSELSSSYNEQFF

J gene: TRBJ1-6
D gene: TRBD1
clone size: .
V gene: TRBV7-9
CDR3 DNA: TGTGCCAGCAGGGCCGGGACAGGGAATTCACCCCTCCACTTT
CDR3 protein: CASRAGTGNSPLHF

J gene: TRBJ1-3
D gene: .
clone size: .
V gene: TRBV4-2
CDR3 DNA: TGTGCCAGCAGCCAGGAACCCCTGTCGCTGGGGGCTCGTGGAAACACCATATATTTT
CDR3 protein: CASSQEPLSLGARGNTIYF

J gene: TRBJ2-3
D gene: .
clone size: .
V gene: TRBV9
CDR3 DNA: TGTGCCAGCAGCTTCCTCGGAGGCCGCTTCACAGATACGCAGTATTTT
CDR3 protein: CASSFLGGRFTDTQYF

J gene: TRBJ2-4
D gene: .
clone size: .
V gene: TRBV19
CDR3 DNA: TGTGCCAGTAGGGCAAATTTAGCCAAAAACATTCAGTACTTC
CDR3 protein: CASRANLAKNIQYF

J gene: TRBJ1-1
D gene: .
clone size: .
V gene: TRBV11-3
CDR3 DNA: TGTGCCAGCAGCTCCGGGGGCACTGAAGCTTTCTTT
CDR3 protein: CASSSGGTEAFF

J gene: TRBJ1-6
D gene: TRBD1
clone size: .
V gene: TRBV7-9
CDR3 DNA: TGTGCCAGCAGCTTAGTGGGACAGCCGAAGACCCTCCACTTT
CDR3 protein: CASSLVGQPKTLHF

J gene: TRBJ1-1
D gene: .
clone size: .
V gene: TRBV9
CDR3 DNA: TGTGCCAGCAGCGTAGACCCGACCCAGGGCATGAACACTGAAGCTTTCTTT
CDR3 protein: CASSVDPTQGMNTEAFF

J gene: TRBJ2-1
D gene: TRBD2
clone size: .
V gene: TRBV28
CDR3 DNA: TGTGCCAGCAGTTTATTAAAAGCGGGAGGGGGATTTGAGCAGTTCTTC
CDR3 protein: CASSLLKAGGGFEQFF

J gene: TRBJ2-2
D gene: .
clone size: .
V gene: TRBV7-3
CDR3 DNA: TGTGCCAGCAGCTTAAGTCCAGGATACACCGGGGAGCTGTTTTTT
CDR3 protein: CASSLSPGYTGELFF

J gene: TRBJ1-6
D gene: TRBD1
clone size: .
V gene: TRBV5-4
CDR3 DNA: TGTGCCAGCAGCGTAGGACAGGGCACTTCACCCCTCCACTTT
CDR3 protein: CASSVGQGTSPLHF

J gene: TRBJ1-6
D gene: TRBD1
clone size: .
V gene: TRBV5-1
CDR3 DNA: TGCGCCAGCAGACCGGACAGGGAATGGTCACCCCTCCACTTT
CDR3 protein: CASRPDREWSPLHF

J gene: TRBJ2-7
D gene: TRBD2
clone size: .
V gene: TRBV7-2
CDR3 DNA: TGTGCCAGCAGCTTAGTTGGTAGCGGGAACTCCTACGAGCAGTACTTC
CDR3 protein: CASSLVGSGNSYEQYF

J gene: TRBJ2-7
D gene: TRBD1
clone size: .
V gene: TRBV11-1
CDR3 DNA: TGTGCCAGCAAACGCACAGGGGCCGCTCGGAACGAGCAGTACTTC
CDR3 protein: CASKRTGAARNEQYF

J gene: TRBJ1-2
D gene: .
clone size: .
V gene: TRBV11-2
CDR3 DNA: TGTGCCAGCAGCTTAGGCGGCCAAAACTATGGCTACACCTTC
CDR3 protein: CASSLGGQNYGYTF

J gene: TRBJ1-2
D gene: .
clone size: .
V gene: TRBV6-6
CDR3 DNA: TGTGCCAGCAGTTACCCGGGGGGGGCGCTTGGAGGCTACACCTTC
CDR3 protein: CASSYPGGALGGYTF

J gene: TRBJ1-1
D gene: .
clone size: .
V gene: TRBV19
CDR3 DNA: TGTGCCATCAAGCCAGTTTGGAGTGAAGCTTTCTTT
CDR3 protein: CAIKPVWSEAFF

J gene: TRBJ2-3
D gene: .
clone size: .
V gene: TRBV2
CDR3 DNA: TGTGCCAGCAGTGAAGACAGCTTTGGAAATACGCAGTATTTT
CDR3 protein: CASSEDSFGNTQYF

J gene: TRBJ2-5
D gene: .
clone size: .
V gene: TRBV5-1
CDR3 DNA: TGCGCCAGCAGCTTGGGGGGCAAAGAGACCCAGTACTTC
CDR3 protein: CASSLGGKETQYF

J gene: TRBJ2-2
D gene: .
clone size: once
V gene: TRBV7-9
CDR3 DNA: TGTGCCAGCACTCAGGGGGGTCGGCCCGGGGAGCTGTTTTTT
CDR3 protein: CASTQGGRPGELFF

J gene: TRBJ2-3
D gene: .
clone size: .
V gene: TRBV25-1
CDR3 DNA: TGTGCCAGCAGTGAATCGGGCCAGGGGAGCACAGATACGCAGTATTTT
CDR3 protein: CASSESGQGSTDTQYF

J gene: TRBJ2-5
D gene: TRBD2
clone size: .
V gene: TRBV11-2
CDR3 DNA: TGTGCCAGCAGCCGAAGCGGGGAGTCACAAGAGACCCAGTACTTC
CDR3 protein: CASSRSGESQETQYF

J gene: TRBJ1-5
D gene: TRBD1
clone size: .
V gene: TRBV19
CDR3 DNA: TGTGCCAGTAGTATCCGGGACAGGGGGCTTCAGCCCCAGCATTTT
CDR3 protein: CASSIRDRGLQPQHF

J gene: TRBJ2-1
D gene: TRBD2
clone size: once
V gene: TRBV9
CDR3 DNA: TGTGCCAGCAGCGGGAGCGGGAGGGCCTTCAATGAGCAGTTCTTC
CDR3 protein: CASSGSGRAFNEQFF

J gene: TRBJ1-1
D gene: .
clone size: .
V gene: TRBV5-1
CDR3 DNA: TGCGCCAGCAGCTTCGGACAGGAAGCTTTCTTT
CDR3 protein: CASSFGQEAFF

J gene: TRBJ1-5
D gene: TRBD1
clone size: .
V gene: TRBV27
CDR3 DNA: TGTGCCAGCAGTCGACAGGGAGCAGGCCAGCCCCAGCATTTT
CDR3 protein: CASSRQGAGQPQHF

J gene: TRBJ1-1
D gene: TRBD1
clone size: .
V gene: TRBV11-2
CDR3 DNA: TGTGCCAGCAGCCATCGGACAGGGATCAACACTGAAGCTTTCTTT
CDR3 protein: CASSHRTGINTEAFF

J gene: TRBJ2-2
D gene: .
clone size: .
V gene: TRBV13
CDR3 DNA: TGTGCCAGCAGCGTCGGAGGGGGCTCCGGGGAGCTGTTTTTT
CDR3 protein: CASSVGGGSGELFF

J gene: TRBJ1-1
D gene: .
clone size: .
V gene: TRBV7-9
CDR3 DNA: TGTGCCAGCAGCTTAGGGTCCCAGGGAACCACTGAAGCTTTCTTT
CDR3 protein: CASSLGSQGTTEAFF

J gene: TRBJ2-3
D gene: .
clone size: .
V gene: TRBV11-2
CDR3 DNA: TGTGCCAGCAGCTTAGCCGGAGCGGACTACACAGATACGCAGTATTTT
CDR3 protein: CASSLAGADYTDTQYF

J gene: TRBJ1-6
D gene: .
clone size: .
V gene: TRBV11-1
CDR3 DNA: TGTGCCAGCAGCTTAAGTGCGAGCTCCTATAATTCACCCCTCCACTTT
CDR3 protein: CASSLSASSYNSPLHF

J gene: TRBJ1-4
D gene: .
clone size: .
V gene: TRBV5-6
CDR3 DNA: TGTGCCAGCAGCTTGCGTCTGTTTAATGAAAAACTGTTTTTT
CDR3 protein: CASSLRLFNEKLFF

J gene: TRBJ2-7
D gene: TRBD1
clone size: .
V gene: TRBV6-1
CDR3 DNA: TGTGCCAGCAGGACCCCGGGACAGGGAACCTACGAGCAGTACTTC
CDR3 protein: CASRTPGQGTYEQYF

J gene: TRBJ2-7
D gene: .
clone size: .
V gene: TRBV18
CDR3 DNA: TGTGCCAGCTCACCCGGGGGAGGCCTCTACGACCAGTACTTC
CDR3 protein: CASSPGGGLYDQYF

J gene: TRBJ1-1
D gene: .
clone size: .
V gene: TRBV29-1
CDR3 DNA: TGCAGCGTTGAGGTCGGGAGGACTGAAGCTTTCTTT
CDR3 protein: CSVEVGRTEAFF

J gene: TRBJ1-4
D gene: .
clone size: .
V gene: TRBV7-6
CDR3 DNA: TGTGCCAGCAGATTTTACAGGGAATTAGGCTCTTGGGGAAATGAAAAACTGTTTTTT
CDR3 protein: CASRFYRELGSWGNEKLFF

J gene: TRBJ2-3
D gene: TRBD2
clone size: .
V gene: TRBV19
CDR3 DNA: TGTGCCAGTAGTGTAGGGACTAGCGGGAGGGCAACAGATACGCAGTATTTT
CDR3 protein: CASSVGTSGRATDTQYF

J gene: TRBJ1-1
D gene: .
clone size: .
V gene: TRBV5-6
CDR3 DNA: TGTGCCAGCAGCTTTTCTCTTCAGGGAATCTACACTGAAGCTTTCTTT
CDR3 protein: CASSFSLQGIYTEAFF

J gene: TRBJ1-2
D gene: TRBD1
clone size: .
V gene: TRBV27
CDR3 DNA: TGTGCCAGCAGTTATAGACAGGGGGGAGGGTATGGCTACACCTTC
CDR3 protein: CASSYRQGGGYGYTF

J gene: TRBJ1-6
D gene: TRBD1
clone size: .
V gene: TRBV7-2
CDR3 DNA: TGTGCCAGCAGCTTAGTCACAGGGGATTCACCCCTCCACTTT
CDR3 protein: CASSLVTGDSPLHF

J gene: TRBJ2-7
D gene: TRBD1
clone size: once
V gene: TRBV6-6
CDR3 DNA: TGTGCCAGCAGTTACGGGGGATCTGGACAGGAGAGTAAATACTTC
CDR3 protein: CASSYGGSGQESKYF

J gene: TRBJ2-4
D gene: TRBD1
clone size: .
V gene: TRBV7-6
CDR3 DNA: TGTGCCAGCAGCTTAATGCCCATGGACAGGGAAAACATTCAGTACTTC
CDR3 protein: CASSLMPMDRENIQYF

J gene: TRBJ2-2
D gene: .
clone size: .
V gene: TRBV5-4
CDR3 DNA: TGTGCCAGCAGCGGGGCGGCCGGGGAGCTGTTTTTT
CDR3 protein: CASSGAAGELFF

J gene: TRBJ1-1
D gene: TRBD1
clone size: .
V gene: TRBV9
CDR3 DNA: TGTGCCAGCAGCGTCTACGGACAGACAGGGACGAACACTGAAGCTTTCTTT
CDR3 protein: CASSVYGQTGTNTEAFF

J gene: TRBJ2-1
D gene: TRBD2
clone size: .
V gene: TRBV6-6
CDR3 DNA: TGTGCCAGCAGTAGATCTAGCGGGAACAATGAGCAGTTCTTC
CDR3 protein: CASSRSSGNNEQFF

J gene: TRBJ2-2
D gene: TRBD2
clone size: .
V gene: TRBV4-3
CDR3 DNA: TGCGCCAGCAGCCAAGGAGCGGGGGGGGGCACCGGGGAGCTGTTTTTT
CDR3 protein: CASSQGAGGGTGELFF

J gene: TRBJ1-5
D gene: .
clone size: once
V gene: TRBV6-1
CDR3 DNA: TGTGCCAGCCTAGACCAAAATAGCAATCAGCCCCAGCATTTT
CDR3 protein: CASLDQNSNQPQHF